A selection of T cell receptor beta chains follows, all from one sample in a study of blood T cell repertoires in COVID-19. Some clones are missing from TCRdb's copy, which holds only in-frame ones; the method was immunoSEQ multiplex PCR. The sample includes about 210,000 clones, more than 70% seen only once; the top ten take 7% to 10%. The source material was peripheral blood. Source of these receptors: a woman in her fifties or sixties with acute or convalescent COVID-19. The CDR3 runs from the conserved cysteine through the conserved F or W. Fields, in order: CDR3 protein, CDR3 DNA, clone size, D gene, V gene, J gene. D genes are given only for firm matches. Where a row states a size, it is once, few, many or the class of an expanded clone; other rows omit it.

CDR3 protein: CAWSLGTSGRAYNEQFF; CDR3 DNA: TGTGCCTGGAGCCTCGGGACTAGCGGGAGGGCCTACAATGAGCAGTTCTTC; clone size: NA; D gene: TRBD2; V gene: TRBV30; J gene: TRBJ2-1
CDR3 protein: CASSQTSRGDSTYEQYF; CDR3 DNA: TGTGCCAGCAGCCAAACCTCCAGGGGCGACTCTACCTACGAGCAGTACTTC; clone size: once; D gene: NA; V gene: TRBV13; J gene: TRBJ2-7
CDR3 protein: CATSYGQGRGKLFF; CDR3 DNA: TGTGCCACCAGCTATGGACAGGGGCGAGGAAAACTGTTTTTT; clone size: NA; D gene: TRBD1; V gene: TRBV15; J gene: TRBJ1-4
CDR3 protein: CATSAQNTPGELFF; CDR3 DNA: TGTGCCACCTCAGCGCAGAACACCCCCGGGGAGCTGTTTTTT; clone size: NA; D gene: NA; V gene: TRBV24-1; J gene: TRBJ2-2
CDR3 protein: CATSATSGRSSYNEQFF; CDR3 DNA: TGTGCCACCAGTGCGACTAGCGGGAGGAGCTCCTACAATGAGCAGTTCTTC; clone size: NA; D gene: TRBD2; V gene: TRBV24-1; J gene: TRBJ2-1
CDR3 protein: CASSLWQGGTGELFF; CDR3 DNA: TGTGCCAGCAGCTTGTGGCAGGGTGGAACCGGGGAGCTGTTTTTT; clone size: NA; D gene: NA; V gene: TRBV11-2; J gene: TRBJ2-2
CDR3 protein: CASSVGTSANTGELFF; CDR3 DNA: TGTGCCAGCAGCGTAGGGACTAGCGCGAACACCGGGGAGCTGTTTTTT; clone size: NA; D gene: TRBD2; V gene: TRBV9; J gene: TRBJ2-2
CDR3 protein: CSERTSGTDTQYF; CDR3 DNA: TGCAGCGAGCGGACTAGCGGGACAGATACGCAGTATTTT; clone size: NA; D gene: TRBD2; V gene: TRBV29-1; J gene: TRBJ2-3
CDR3 protein: CATSDPGGSNQETQYF; CDR3 DNA: TGTGCCACCAGTGACCCCGGGGGGTCGAACCAAGAGACCCAGTACTTC; clone size: NA; D gene: TRBD2; V gene: TRBV24-1; J gene: TRBJ2-5
CDR3 protein: CASTRAGGRDTQYF; CDR3 DNA: TGCGCCAGCACCCGTGCGGGAGGGAGAGATACGCAGTATTTT; clone size: NA; D gene: TRBD2; V gene: TRBV5-1; J gene: TRBJ2-3
CDR3 protein: CASSPRTGGDTEAFF; CDR3 DNA: TGTGCCAGCTCACCCCGCACGGGGGGCGACACTGAAGCTTTCTTT; clone size: NA; D gene: NA; V gene: TRBV18; J gene: TRBJ1-1